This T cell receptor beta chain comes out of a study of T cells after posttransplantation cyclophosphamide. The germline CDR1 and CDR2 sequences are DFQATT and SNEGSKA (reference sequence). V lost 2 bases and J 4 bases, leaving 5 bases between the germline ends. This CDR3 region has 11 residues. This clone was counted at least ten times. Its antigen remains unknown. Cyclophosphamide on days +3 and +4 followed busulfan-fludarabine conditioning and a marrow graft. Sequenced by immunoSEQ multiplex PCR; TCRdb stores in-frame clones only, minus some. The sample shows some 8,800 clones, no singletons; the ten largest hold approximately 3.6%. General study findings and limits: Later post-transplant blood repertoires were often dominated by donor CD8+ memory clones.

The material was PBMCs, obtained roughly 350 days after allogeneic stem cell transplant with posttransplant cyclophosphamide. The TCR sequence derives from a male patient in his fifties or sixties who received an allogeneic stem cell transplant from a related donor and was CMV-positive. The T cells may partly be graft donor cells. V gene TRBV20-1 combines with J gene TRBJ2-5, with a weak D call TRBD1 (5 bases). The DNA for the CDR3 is TGCAGTGCTAGACAGGGAGAGACCCAGTACTTC. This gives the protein CSARQGETQYF.